The T cell receptor beta chain under discussion was sequenced for a study of blood T cell repertoires in COVID-19. In the study overall: Italy, Spain and the United States were the sources of the convalescent and acute COVID-19 samples. The cDNA or gDNA used as material had been derived from T cells, B-cell-depleted T cells, or PBMCs.

V gave up 2 bases and J gave up 5 bases, with 4 bases separating them. CDR1 is SEHNR, CDR2 FQNEAQ, per germline (reference sequence). This CDR3 is built from 11 residues. The method was immunoSEQ multiplex PCR; TCRdb's version includes in-frame clones alone and lacks a portion of them. The sample carries around 300,000 clones, 88% recorded once. In its sample, this clone was seen once. This receptor was identified in a man in his thirties or forties who had recovered from COVID-19. Sequencing was carried out using PBMCs or T cells enriched from blood (not recorded which). This sequence joins TRBV7-9 and TRBJ2-7; D is undetermined. CDR3 sequence: CASSLKHEQYF. In DNA form, the CDR3 reads TGTGCCAGCAGCTTAAAGCACGAGCAGTACTTC.